This TCR beta chain derives from a study of T cells in women clearing cervical HPV infection. Assay: immunoSEQ multiplex PCR; the TCRdb copy retains only in-frame clones and omits some. This repertoire includes 25,000 to 35,000 clones. With respect to this clone: Read sequence stops 3 residues before the CDR3 end, and the germline J gene provides the missing end.

CDR1 is SGHVS, CDR2 FNYEAQ, per germline. V was trimmed by 1 base and J by 1 base, leaving 18 bases between them. CDR3 size: 18 residues. The clonotype originates from a woman between 18 and 69 years old with a cervical HPV16 infection that either progressed to CIN3+ or cleared (not recorded which). V gene TRBV7-6 combines with J gene TRBJ2-3, with D perhaps matching TRBD2 (6 bases). The sequencing sample was made of blood buffy coat. Here the CDR3 reads CASSLGAVLARGTDTQYF. CDR3 DNA (partial): TGTGCCAGCAGCTTAGGGGCCGTCCTAGCGAGGGGCACAGATACG.